Presented here are 27 T cell receptor beta chains from one specimen sequenced in a study of CD8 T cells in Susac syndrome. RNA was extracted with the RNeasy kit, and a quantity of 0.5 to 1 ug was reverse transcribed using random hexamers. TCRdb ran MiXCR on the immunoSEQ multiplex PCR reads and lists one entry per CDR3 protein. The sample lists roughly 200,000 distinct CDR3 sequences, around 96% occurring once. Input material: CD8+ T cells from PBMCs. These receptors all stem from a human donor with multiple sclerosis.

The chain is built from TRBV2 and TRBJ1-1; 7 nucleotides line up with TRBD1. Trimming cost V 6 bases and J 6 bases; bases outside gene matches: 16. The CDR3 extends over 16 amino acids. The V gene's germline CDR1 is SNHLY and CDR2 FYNNEI. The CDR3 loop reads CASRLSGQPGVSEAFF. The CDR3 DNA is TGTGCCAGCAGACTTTCGGGACAGCCCGGAGTCTCTGAAGCTTTCTTT.

The chain couples TRBV7-9 to TRBJ2-2; TRBD1 is a possible D gene (6 bases). This CDR3 is built from 12 residues. Germline V CDR1 and CDR2: SEHNR, FQNEAQ (reference sequence). Trimming stripped 10 bases from V and 7 bases from J, with 13 bases between. Written as DNA, the CDR3 is TGTGCCATCGAACAGGGCGTCGGGGAGCTGTTTTTT. Amino acid sequence: CAIEQGVGELFF.

The V gene is TRBV27, the J gene TRBJ2-3, with 11 bases matching TRBD2. The junction had 13 bases not matched to a gene; V was cut back by 6 bases and J by 11 bases. Germline V lookup: CDR1 MNHEY, CDR2 SMNVEV (reference sequence). This CDR3 is 15 amino acids long. The CDR3 DNA follows: TGTGCCAGCAGCCAACTAGCGGGAGAGATCACCGGGCAGTATTTT. This encodes CASSQLAGEITGQYF.

The chain couples TRBV29-1 to TRBJ2-3, with 10 bases aligning to TRBD2. The CDR3 consists of 16 residues. CDR1 and CDR2 (germline): SQVTM, ANQGSEA. V shed 6 bases and J 4 bases; nucleotides not matched to a gene: 13. CDR3 protein: CSVIPTGTSVADTQYF. As DNA, the CDR3 is TGCAGCGTCATCCCAACCGGGACTAGCGTCGCAGATACGCAGTATTTT.

The chain has TRBV29-1 and TRBJ1-2; a possible D gene is TRBD1 (6 bases). The CDR3 contains 13 residues. From germline, CDR1 is SQVTM and CDR2 ANQGSEA. Trimming pared 4 bases from V and 7 bases from J, leaving 16 bases between. CDR3 loop: CSVGSGGPGGYTF. The CDR3 bases are TGCAGCGTTGGTTCGGGGGGGCCAGGTGGCTACACCTTC.

This chain connects TRBV29-1 to TRBJ2-1, with D hard to call. The CDR3 runs to 10 residues. The germline CDR1 and CDR2 sequences are SQVTM and ANQGSEA. V was trimmed by 5 bases and J by 5 bases, leaving 4 bases between them. CDR3 loop: CSVRDNEQFF. The CDR3, as DNA: TGCAGCGTTAGGGACAATGAGCAGTTCTTC.

The V gene is TRBV27, the J gene TRBJ2-4; 8 bases fit TRBD2. V lost 9 bases, J lost 8 bases, and 12 bases stayed unmatched. In germline, CDR1 is MNHEY, CDR2 SMNVEV (reference sequence). The CDR3 totals 14 residues. The CDR3 nucleotides are TGTGCCAGTTCCACGGGGGGGGCGGAAGACATTCAGTACTTC. Protein product: CASSTGGAEDIQYF.

V gene TRBV27 combines with J gene TRBJ2-1, with D unclear. The CDR3 totals 12 residues. The V and J ends lost 4 bases and 4 bases respectively, with 5 bases between them. Germline loops: CDR1 MNHEY, CDR2 SMNVEV (reference sequence). The CDR3 DNA is TGTGCCAGCAGTTCAGAATACAATGAGCAGTTCTTC. It codes for CASSSEYNEQFF.

J is TRBJ1-2 and V is TRBV12-3 or TRBV12-4; 7 nucleotides match TRBD1. The CDR3 runs to 14 residues. V was clipped by 4 bases and J by 8 bases; unmatched bases: 10. The CDR3 nucleotides are TGTGCCAGCAGTTGGGGCAGGGGGAATGAAGGCTACACCTTC. Translating gives CASSWGRGNEGYTF.

CDR3 coding DNA: TGCAGCGTTGAGCCCGGGACCCCGATTACGGAGCAGTTCTTC. This codes for CSVEPGTPITEQFF. The chain couples TRBV29-1 to TRBJ2-1; perhaps D is TRBD1 or TRBD2 (5 bases each). The CDR3 contains 14 residues. Trimming pared 3 bases from V and 10 bases from J, leaving 19 bases between. Germline V lookup: CDR1 SQVTM, CDR2 ANQGSEA.

This chain connects TRBV3-1 to TRBJ1-5; the match to TRBD1 covers 7 bases. This CDR3 comprises 15 residues. Per germline, CDR1 LGHDT and CDR2 YNNKEL (reference sequence). The junction had 6 bases not matched to a gene; V was cut back by 0 bases and J by 7 bases. The CDR3 spells CASSQDQDRRQPQHF. The CDR3 DNA reads as TGTGCCAGCAGCCAAGATCAGGACAGGCGGCAGCCCCAGCATTTT.

The gene calls are TRBV28 and TRBJ2-2; 7 bases are shared with TRBD2. CDR1 and CDR2 (germline): MDHEN, SYDVKM. This CDR3 is 19 amino acids long. Losses at the gene ends were 1 base for V and 5 bases for J; bases not matched to a gene: 16. The CDR3 DNA is TGTGCCAGCAGTTTATTCGCGGGAGTAGGCTTCGTAAGGACCGGGGAGCTGTTTTTT. Residues: CASSLFAGVGFVRTGELFF.

The V and J genes are TRBV7-9 and TRBJ1-2; D unresolved. The CDR3 is 15 residues long. Germline V gives CDR1 SEHNR, CDR2 FQNEAQ (reference sequence). V was trimmed by 5 bases and J by 6 bases, leaving 19 bases between them. In DNA, the CDR3 is TGTGCCAGCAGCGGACGTCTTGGAACCCAAAATGGCTACACCTTC. This translates into CASSGRLGTQNGYTF.

The V gene is TRBV27, the J gene TRBJ2-5; D gene ambiguous. The CDR3 totals 12 residues. V was cut by 5 bases and J by 7 bases, with 11 bases left in between. Germline V lookup: CDR1 MNHEY, CDR2 SMNVEV (reference sequence). Here the CDR3 DNA reads TGTGCCAGCAGTCCTGCCGACCGGACCCAGTACTTC. Its translation: CASSPADRTQYF.

This sequence joins TRBV12-5 and TRBJ2-5; D might be TRBD2 (6 bases). Germline CDR1 LGHNT, CDR2 FRNRAP. This CDR3 region has 15 residues. V lost 5 bases to trimming and J lost 5 bases, with 18 bases between them. The CDR3 sequence: CASGTGESVAETQYF. Here the CDR3 DNA reads TGTGCTAGTGGTACGGGAGAATCGGTGGCGGAGACCCAGTACTTC.

J is TRBJ2-3 and V is TRBV2, with 10 positions matching TRBD2. In germline, CDR1 is SNHLY, CDR2 FYNNEI. This CDR3 is built from 15 residues. The trim removed 4 bases at V and 1 base at J, leaving 2 bases unmatched. In DNA form, the CDR3 reads TGTGCCAGCAGTGCAACTAGCGGGGGCACAGATACGCAGTATTTT. This sequence encodes CASSATSGGTDTQYF.

The gene calls are TRBV29-1 and TRBJ1-4; D is ambiguous. Germline CDR1 and CDR2: SQVTM and ANQGSEA. Trimming pared 4 bases from V and 0 bases from J, leaving 15 bases between. The CDR3 length is 16 residues. In nucleotides, the CDR3 is TGCAGCGTTGCTAGGACCTCAGCGGCAACTAATGAAAAACTGTTTTTT. This gives the protein CSVARTSAATNEKLFF.

The chain couples TRBV20-1 to TRBJ2-3; D unclear. Germline-derived CDR1 and CDR2 are DFQATT and SNEGSKA (reference sequence). Between the trimmed V and J ends, which lost 1 base and 0 bases, there was a span of 8 bases. The CDR3 is 14 residues long. The CDR3 here is CSARGPTSTDTQYF. The CDR3 DNA reads as TGCAGTGCTAGAGGGCCCACTAGCACAGATACGCAGTATTTT.

The rearrangement joins TRBV3-1 to TRBJ2-7, with 12 bases matching TRBD2. Trimming removed 1 base from V and 3 bases from J; junction bases left unmatched: 4. The CDR3 loop spans 16 amino acids. Germline-derived CDR1 and CDR2 are LGHDT and YNNKEL (reference sequence). The CDR3 DNA reads as TGTGCCAGCAGCCAAGGACTAGCGGGGGAGGACTACGAGCAGTACTTC. It encodes CASSQGLAGEDYEQYF.

The chain carries TRBV3-1 and TRBJ1-1; tentative D call: TRBD1 (5 bases). The V gene lost 2 bases and the J gene lost 1 base, with 11 bases spanning the gap. Germline V CDR1 and CDR2: LGHDT, YNNKEL (reference sequence). This CDR3 is 15 amino acids long. The CDR3 is CASSQSLRENTEAFF. The DNA for the CDR3 is TGTGCCAGCAGCCAATCACTCAGGGAGAACACTGAAGCTTTCTTT.

The gene calls are TRBV18 and TRBJ2-7; D is unclear. The length of the CDR3 is 16 residues. Germline V gives CDR1 KGHSH, CDR2 LQKENI. Trimming cost V 1 base and J 3 bases, with 16 bases left between them. The CDR3 here is CASSPRVHTVIYEQYF. As DNA, the CDR3 is TGTGCCAGCTCACCACGTGTCCACACGGTAATCTACGAGCAGTACTTC.

The chain employs TRBV5-1 and TRBJ2-7; 9 bases agree with TRBD2. V shed 2 bases, J shed 4 bases, and the junction held 7 bases outside the gene matches. From germline, CDR1 is SGHRS and CDR2 YFSETQ. CDR3 length equals 15 residues. The DNA of the CDR3 is TGCGCCAGCAGCTTTGGCGGGAGGGCCGGATACGAGCAGTACTTC. Translation gives CASSFGGRAGYEQYF.

V usage is TRBV4-1 and J usage is TRBJ2-1; 15 nucleotides match TRBD2. CDR3 length: 16 amino acids. The germline V gene encodes CDR1 MGHRA and CDR2 YSYEKL. V lost 0 bases to trimming and J lost 8 bases; unmatched junction nucleotides: 2. CDR3 protein: CASSQDGTSGRHEQFF. CDR3 DNA: TGCGCCAGCAGCCAAGACGGGACTAGCGGGAGGCATGAGCAGTTCTTC.

The chain has TRBV10-3 and TRBJ2-2; weak D call: TRBD1 (5 bases). V shed 0 bases and J shed 2 bases, with 7 bases lying between them. CDR3 size: 15 residues. Germline V gene sequence: CDR1 ENHRY, CDR2 SYGVKD. DNA for the CDR3: TGTGCCATCAGTGAGTCGACAGTAAACACCGGGGAGCTGTTTTTT. Protein sequence: CAISESTVNTGELFF.

The chain links TRBV27 to TRBJ2-1; 9 bases line up with TRBD2. CDR3 length: 15 amino acids. The germline gives CDR1 MNHEY, CDR2 SMNVEV (reference sequence). The junction had 7 bases not matched to a gene; V was cut back by 2 bases and J by 8 bases. In DNA, the CDR3 is TGTGCCAGCAGTTTAGCCGGGACTAGCAGATATGAGCAGTTCTTC. Amino acid sequence: CASSLAGTSRYEQFF.

The V and J genes are TRBV19 and TRBJ2-1; D call uncertain. V dropped 4 bases and J dropped 10 bases, with 8 bases sitting between them. Germline CDR1 reads LNHDA; CDR2 reads SQIVND (reference sequence). The CDR3 is made up of 11 amino acids. The CDR3 nucleotides are TGTGCCAGTAGTACATCATTGGAGCAGTTCTTC. Translated: CASSTSLEQFF.

The chain carries TRBV19 and TRBJ2-7, with D perhaps TRBD1 (7 bases). With 5 bases removed from V and 3 bases from J, the gap between germline ends came to 11 bases. Germline CDR1 and CDR2: LNHDA and SQIVND (reference sequence). This CDR3 has 13 residues. CDR3 sequence (DNA): TGTGCCAGTAGTGCGGGACAGCTCTACGAGCAGTACTTC. Amino acids: CASSAGQLYEQYF.